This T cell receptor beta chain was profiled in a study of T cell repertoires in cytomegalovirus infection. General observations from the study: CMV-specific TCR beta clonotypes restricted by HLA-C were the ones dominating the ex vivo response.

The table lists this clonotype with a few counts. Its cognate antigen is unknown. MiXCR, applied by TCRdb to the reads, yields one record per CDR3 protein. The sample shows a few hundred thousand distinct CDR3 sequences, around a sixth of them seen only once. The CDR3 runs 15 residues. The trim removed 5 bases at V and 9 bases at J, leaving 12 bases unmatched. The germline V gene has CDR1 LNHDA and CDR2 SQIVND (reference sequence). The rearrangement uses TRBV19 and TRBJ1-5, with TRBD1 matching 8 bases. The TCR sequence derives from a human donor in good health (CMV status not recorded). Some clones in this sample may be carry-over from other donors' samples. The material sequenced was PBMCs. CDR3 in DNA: TGTGCCAGTAGTCTGGACAGGGCCCTGGAGGGGCCCCAGCATTTT. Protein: CASSLDRALEGPQHF.